This T cell receptor (beta chain) was captured in a study of Ad26.COV2.S vaccination and SARS-CoV-2 variants. As for the study in general: The donor was enrolled in the Ad26.COV2.S arm of the COV1001 trial. Ad26.COV2.S was injected intramuscularly once or twice, 56 days apart.

Assay used: immunoSEQ multiplex PCR; TCRdb lists only in-frame clones, some missing. There are 330,000 or so clones in the sample; approximately 87% occur only once, and 5.5% lies in the top ten. Findings and limits, study-wide: Substantial response breadth was reportedly seen for spike-specific CD8+ and CD4+ T cells after vaccination.

This CDR3 is 15 amino acids long. V dropped 2 bases and J dropped 9 bases, with 17 bases sitting between them. Germline CDR1 is SEHNR and CDR2 is FQNEAQ (reference sequence). About this clone itself: Its antigen is unidentified.

Treatment noted: 15 to 20 received Ad26.COV2.S at low or high dose, single or two shots; about five received placebo; per-sample allocation not given. Material that was analyzed had been drawn on day 63 after the first vaccine or placebo injection. An adult of 18-55 years in Boston served as donor. This clonotype originated in a person aged 18 to 59 who received the Ad26.COV2.S COVID-19 vaccine or a placebo. The source material was peripheral blood, sampled in a trial of Ad26.COV2.S vaccine versus placebo. The chain employs TRBV7-9 and TRBJ2-1, with TRBD1 as a possible D gene (6 bases). The CDR3 coding sequence is TGTGCCAGCAGCTTATCTCGCAACAGGGAAGGTGAGCAGTTCTTC. Protein sequence: CASSLSRNREGEQFF. Using reference TRBV7-9 and TRBJ2-1 for the parts outside the CDR3, the full variable domain is DTGVSQNPRHKITKRGQNVTFRCDPISEHNRLYWYRQTLGQGPEFLTYFQNEAQLEKSRLLSDRFSAERPKGSFSTLEIQRTEQGDSAMYLCASSLSRNREGEQFFGPGTRLTVL.